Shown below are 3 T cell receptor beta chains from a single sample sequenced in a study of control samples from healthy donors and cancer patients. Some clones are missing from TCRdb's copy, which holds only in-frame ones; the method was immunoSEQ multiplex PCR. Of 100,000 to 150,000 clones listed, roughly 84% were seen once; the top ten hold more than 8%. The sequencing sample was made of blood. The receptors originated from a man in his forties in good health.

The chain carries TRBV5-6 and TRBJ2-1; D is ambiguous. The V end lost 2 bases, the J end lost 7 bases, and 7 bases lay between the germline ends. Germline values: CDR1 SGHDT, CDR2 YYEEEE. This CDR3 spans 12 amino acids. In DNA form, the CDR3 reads TGTGCCAGCAGCTTCTATGGTAATGAGCAGTTCTTC. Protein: CASSFYGNEQFF.

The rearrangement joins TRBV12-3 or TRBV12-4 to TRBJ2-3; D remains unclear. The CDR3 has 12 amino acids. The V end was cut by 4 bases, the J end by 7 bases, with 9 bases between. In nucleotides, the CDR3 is TGTGCCAGCAGTTACCATCCCCATACGCAGTATTTT. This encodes CASSYHPHTQYF.

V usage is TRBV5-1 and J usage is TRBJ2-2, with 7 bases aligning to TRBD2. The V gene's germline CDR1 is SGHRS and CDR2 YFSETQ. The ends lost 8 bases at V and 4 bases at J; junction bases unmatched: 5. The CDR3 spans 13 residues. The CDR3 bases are TGCGCCAGGTCAGCGGGAAGCACCGGGGAGCTGTTTTTT. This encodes CARSAGSTGELFF.